This TCR beta chain was identified in a study of T-cell memory formation after mild COVID-19. TCRdb processed the 5' RACE reads anew with MiXCR; each CDR3 protein has one entry. The sample lists 470,000 or so distinct CDR3 sequences; roughly 18% were seen once. The J segment lost 4 bases and the V segment lost 1 base, leaving 7 bases of the junction unmatched. This CDR3 region has 15 residues. Germline CDR1 and CDR2: SQVTM and ANQGSEA. General study findings and limits: Clones shrinking from day 15 to 85 showed even CD4/CD8 mixes; later expanders tilted CD4+. Researchers report contracting CD4+ clones mostly in CM and EM, with CD8+ clones in EMRA. Whether second-wave clones peaking at day 37 were SARS-CoV-2 specific went unconfirmed.

Worth noting for this clonotype: What it binds is unknown.

This receptor was obtained from an adult woman who had mild COVID-19 (a few samples of this study predate the infection). Cell type and time point are not known. The sample consisted of PBMCs or a T cell subset sorted from them (not recorded which). The V and J genes are TRBV29-1 and TRBJ1-3; 7 bases are a match to TRBD1. The CDR3: CSVEVRQGIGNTIYF. The CDR3 nucleotides read TGCAGCGTTGAAGTCAGACAGGGTATCGGAAACACCATATATTTT.